This T cell receptor beta chain was recovered during a study of T cells in Graves' hyperthyroidism and ophthalmopathy. On the study more broadly: Peripheral blood specimens were obtained at initial diagnosis, prior to any treatment.

Deletions cut 5 bases from V and 1 base from J, with 9 bases between. Germline CDR1 reads SGHRS; CDR2 reads YFSETQ. The CDR3 length is 13 residues. Ophthalmopathy patients had moderate-to-severe active disease, CAS ≥3, NOSPECS ≥4, and disease duration under 3 months. Amplification of TCR beta CDR3 regions used RNA as the template. The TCR CDR3 was amplified in a first-round RT-PCR using the HTBI primer set. TCRdb independently ran MiXCR on the multiplex PCR reads; one entry per CDR3 protein. The sample lists roughly 530,000 distinct CDR3 sequences, roughly a sixth occurring once. The study's findings and limits: A model built on 13 V-J features separated ophthalmopathy from stable hyperthyroidism.

A remark on this clonotype: What it binds is unknown.

The receptor was isolated from a woman aged 18-30 years with Graves' ophthalmopathy. The V call is TRBV5-1, the J call TRBJ2-5; D unclear. Sequencing used blood. CDR3 sequence: CASRPRPQETQYF. The CDR3 nucleotides read TGCGCCAGCAGGCCTCGACCCCAAGAGACCCAGTACTTC.